Below are 6 T cell receptor beta chains sequenced from a single sample in a study of cytotoxic CD8 clonotypes in ibrutinib-treated CLL. Produced via immunoSEQ multiplex PCR; TCRdb's table is partial and in-frame only. This sample yields 300,000 or so clones, of which 67% are seen a single time; roughly 6.8% belongs to the top ten. Material: PBMCs, obtained after 36 months of ibrutinib treatment. These receptors all stem from a human donor with chronic lymphocytic leukemia.

This clone occurred once. The V and J genes are TRBV11-2 and TRBJ2-7, with D perhaps matching TRBD1 (5 bases). This CDR3 spans 12 amino acids. Germline values: CDR1 SGHAT, CDR2 FQNNGV. V lost 2 bases to trimming and J lost 8 bases, with 10 bases between them. The CDR3 DNA is TGTGCCAGCAGCTTATCTTACAGGCAGCAGTACTTC. This codes for CASSLSYRQQYF.

The gene calls are TRBV14 and TRBJ1-1; no reliable D call. The V gene's germline CDR1 is SGHDN and CDR2 FVKESK. The CDR3 covers 14 residues. The V and J ends lost 2 bases and 3 bases respectively, with 10 bases between them. CDR3 protein: CASSQMVTDTEAFF. CDR3 DNA sequence: TGTGCCAGCAGCCAAATGGTGACGGACACTGAAGCTTTCTTT.

This chain links TRBV15 with TRBJ2-7; 7 bases match TRBD1. The V gene end was trimmed by 3 bases and the J gene end by 1 base; junction bases not matched to a gene: 3. Germline values: CDR1 LNHNV, CDR2 YYDKDF (reference sequence). This CDR3 comprises 14 residues. The DNA of the CDR3 is TGTGCCACCAGCAGGGGGGACAGATCCTACGAGCAGTACTTC. Translated: CATSRGDRSYEQYF.

This chain uses TRBV27 with TRBJ2-7; TRBD2 might be the D (6 bases). In germline, CDR1 is MNHEY, CDR2 SMNVEV (reference sequence). The CDR3 spans 13 residues. The V gene lost 8 bases and the J gene lost 0 bases, with 11 bases spanning the gap. DNA for the CDR3: TGTGCCAGCCGTCGGCGGGGCTCCTACGAGCAGTACTTC. It codes for CASRRRGSYEQYF.

This sequence joins TRBV7-2 and TRBJ1-3; D is uncertain. The CDR3 contains 13 residues. The V end lost 2 bases, the J end lost 4 bases, and 6 bases lay between the germline ends. Germline V gene data show CDR1 as SGHTA and CDR2 as FQGNSA. This CDR3 is CASSLHLGNTIYF. CDR3 coding DNA: TGTGCCAGCAGCTTACATCTCGGAAACACCATATATTTT.

The V gene is TRBV18, the J gene TRBJ2-7, with 7 bases fitting TRBD1. The ends lost 5 bases at V and 3 bases at J; junction bases unmatched: 7. The length of the CDR3 is 14 residues. The germline gives CDR1 KGHSH, CDR2 LQKENI. The CDR3 region has the DNA TGTGCCAGCTCAGTCCGGGACAGAGACTACGAGCAGTACTTC. Protein: CASSVRDRDYEQYF. The full variable domain, in which reference TRBV18 and TRBJ2-7 provide the parts outside the CDR3, is NAGVMQNPRHLVRRRGQEARLRCSPMKGHSHVYWYRQLPEEGLKFMVYLQKENIIDESGMPKERFSAEFPKEGPSILRIQQVVRGDSAAYFCASSVRDRDYEQYFGPGTRLTVT.